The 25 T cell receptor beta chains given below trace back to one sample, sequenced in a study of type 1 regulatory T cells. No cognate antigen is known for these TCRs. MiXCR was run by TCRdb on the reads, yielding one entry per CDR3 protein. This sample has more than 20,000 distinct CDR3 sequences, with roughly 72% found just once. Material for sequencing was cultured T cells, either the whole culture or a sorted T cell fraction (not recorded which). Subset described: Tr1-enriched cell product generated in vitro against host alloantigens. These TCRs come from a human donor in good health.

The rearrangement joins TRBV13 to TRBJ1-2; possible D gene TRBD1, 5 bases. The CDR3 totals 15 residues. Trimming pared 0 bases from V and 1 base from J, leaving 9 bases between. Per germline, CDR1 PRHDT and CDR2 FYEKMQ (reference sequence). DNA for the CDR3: TGTGCCAGCAGCTTAGGTTCAGGGATTAACTATGGCTACACCTTC. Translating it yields CASSLGSGINYGYTF.

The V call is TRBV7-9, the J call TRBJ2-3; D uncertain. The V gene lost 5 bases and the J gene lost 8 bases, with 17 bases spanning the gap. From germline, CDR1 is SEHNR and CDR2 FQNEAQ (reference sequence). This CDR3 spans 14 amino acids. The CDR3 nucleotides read TGTGCCAGCAGCCCGACGAGTCCTAGGGTTACGCAGTATTTT. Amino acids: CASSPTSPRVTQYF.

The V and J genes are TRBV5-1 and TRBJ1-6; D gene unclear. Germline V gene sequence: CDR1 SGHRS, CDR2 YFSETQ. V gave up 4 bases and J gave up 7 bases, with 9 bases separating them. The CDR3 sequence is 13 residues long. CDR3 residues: CASSLEENSPLHF. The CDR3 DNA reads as TGCGCCAGCAGCCTGGAAGAGAATTCACCCCTCCACTTT.

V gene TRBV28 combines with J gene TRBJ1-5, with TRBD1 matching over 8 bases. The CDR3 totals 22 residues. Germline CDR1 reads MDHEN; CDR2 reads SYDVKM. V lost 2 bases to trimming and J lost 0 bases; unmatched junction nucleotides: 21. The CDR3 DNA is TGTGCCAGCAGTTTAGGTAGGACAGGGCTAAAGATACAAACGAATAGCAATCAGCCCCAGCATTTT. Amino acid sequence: CASSLGRTGLKIQTNSNQPQHF.

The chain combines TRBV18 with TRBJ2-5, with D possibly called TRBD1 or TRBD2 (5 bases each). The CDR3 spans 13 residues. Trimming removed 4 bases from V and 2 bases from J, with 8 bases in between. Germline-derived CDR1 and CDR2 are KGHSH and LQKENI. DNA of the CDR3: TGTGCCAGCTCACAGGGGAGTCAAGAGACCCAGTACTTC. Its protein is CASSQGSQETQYF.

The CDR3 coding sequence is TGTGCCAGCAGCCCGGGGACAAGACTAAGCTCCTACGAGCAGTACTTC. Amino acid sequence: CASSPGTRLSSYEQYF. The gene calls are TRBV7-8 and TRBJ2-7; possibly TRBD1 for D (6 bases). V lost 5 bases, J lost 0 bases, and 17 bases lay in between. CDR1 SGHVS and CDR2 FQNEAQ come from the germline V gene. The CDR3 loop spans 16 amino acids.

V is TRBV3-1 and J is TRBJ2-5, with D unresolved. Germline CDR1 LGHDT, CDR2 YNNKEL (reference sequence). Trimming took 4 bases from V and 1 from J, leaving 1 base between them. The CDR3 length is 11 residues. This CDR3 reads CASSLQETQYF. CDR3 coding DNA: TGTGCCAGCAGCCTCCAAGAGACCCAGTACTTC.

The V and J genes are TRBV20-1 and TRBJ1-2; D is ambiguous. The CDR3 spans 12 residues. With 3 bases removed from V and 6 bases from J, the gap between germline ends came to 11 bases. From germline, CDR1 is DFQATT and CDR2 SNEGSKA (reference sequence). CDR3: CSASSGFHGYTF. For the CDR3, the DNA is TGCAGTGCTAGTTCGGGATTCCATGGCTACACCTTC.

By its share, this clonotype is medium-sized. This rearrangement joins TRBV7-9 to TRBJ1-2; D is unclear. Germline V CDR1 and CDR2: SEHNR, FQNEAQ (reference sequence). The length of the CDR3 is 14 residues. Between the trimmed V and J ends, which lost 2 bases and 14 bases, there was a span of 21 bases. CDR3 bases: TGTGCCAGCAGCTTAAGTTCCTCGGGCGACGGAGGGACCTTC. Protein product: CASSLSSSGDGGTF. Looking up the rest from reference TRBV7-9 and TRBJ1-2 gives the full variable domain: DTGVSQNPRHKITKRGQNVTFRCDPISEHNRLYWYRQTLGQGPEFLTYFQNEAQLEKSRLLSDRFSAERPKGSFSTLEIQRTEQGDSAMYLCASSLSSSGDGGTFGSGTRLTVV.

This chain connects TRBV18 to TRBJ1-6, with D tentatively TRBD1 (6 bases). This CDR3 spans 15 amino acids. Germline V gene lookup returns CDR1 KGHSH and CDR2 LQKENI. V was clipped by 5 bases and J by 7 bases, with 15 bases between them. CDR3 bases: TGTGCCAGCTCAGCTGACAGGCTCCCCAATTCACCCCTCCACTTT. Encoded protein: CASSADRLPNSPLHF.

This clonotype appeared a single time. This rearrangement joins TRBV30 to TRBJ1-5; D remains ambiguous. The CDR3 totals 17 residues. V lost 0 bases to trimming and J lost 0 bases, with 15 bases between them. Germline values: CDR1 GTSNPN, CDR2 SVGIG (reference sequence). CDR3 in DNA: TGTGCCTGGAGTGTACCCGACGGATACCCTAGCAATCAGCCCCAGCATTTT. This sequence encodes CAWSVPDGYPSNQPQHF.

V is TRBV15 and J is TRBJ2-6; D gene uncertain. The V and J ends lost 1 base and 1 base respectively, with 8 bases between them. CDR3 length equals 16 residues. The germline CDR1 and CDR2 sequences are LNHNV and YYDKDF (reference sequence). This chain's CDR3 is CATSRGGLSGANVLTF. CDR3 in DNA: TGTGCCACCAGCAGAGGAGGCTTGTCTGGGGCCAACGTCCTGACTTTC.

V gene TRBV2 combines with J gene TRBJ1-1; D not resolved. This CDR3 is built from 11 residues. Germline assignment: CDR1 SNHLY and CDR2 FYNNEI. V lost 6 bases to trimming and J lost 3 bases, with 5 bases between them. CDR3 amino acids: CASSRYTEAFF. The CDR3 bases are TGTGCCAGCAGCCGATACACTGAAGCTTTCTTT. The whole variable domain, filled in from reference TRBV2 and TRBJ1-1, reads EPEVTQTPSHQVTQMGQEVILRCVPISNHLYFYWYRQILGQKVEFLVSFYNNEISEKSEIFDDQFSVERPDGSNFTLKIRSTKLEDSAMYFCASSRYTEAFFGQGTRLTVV.

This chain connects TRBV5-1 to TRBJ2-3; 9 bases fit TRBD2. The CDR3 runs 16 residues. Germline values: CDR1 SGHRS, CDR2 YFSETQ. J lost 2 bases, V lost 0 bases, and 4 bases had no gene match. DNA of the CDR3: TGCGCCAGCAGCTTGGGGCTAGCGGGGTCCACAGATACGCAGTATTTT. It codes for CASSLGLAGSTDTQYF.

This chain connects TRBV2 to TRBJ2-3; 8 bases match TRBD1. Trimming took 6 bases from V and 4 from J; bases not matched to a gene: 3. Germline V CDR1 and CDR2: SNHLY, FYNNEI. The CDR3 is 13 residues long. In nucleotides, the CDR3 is TGTGCCAGCAGGGACAGGGTTCCAGATACGCAGTATTTT. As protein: CASRDRVPDTQYF.

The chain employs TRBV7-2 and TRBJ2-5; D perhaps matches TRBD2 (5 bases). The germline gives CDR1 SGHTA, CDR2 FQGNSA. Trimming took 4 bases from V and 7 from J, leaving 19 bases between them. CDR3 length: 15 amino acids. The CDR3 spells CASSSAAVILRTQYF. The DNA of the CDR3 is TGTGCCAGCAGCTCCGCAGCGGTGATCCTTCGGACCCAGTACTTC.

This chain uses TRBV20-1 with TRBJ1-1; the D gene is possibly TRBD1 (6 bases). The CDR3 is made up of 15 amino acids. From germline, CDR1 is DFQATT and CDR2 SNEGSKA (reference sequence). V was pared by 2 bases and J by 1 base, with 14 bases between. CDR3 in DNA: TGCAGTGCTAGACAGTGGGGGGGCGGGAACACTGAAGCTTTCTTT. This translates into CSARQWGGGNTEAFF.

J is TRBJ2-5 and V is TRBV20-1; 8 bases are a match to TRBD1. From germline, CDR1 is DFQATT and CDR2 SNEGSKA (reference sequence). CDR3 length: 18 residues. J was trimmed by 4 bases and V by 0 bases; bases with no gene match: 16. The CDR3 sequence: CSARDRDARGRLGETQYF. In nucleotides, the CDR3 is TGCAGTGCTAGAGATCGGGATGCCAGGGGGCGCCTGGGAGAGACCCAGTACTTC.

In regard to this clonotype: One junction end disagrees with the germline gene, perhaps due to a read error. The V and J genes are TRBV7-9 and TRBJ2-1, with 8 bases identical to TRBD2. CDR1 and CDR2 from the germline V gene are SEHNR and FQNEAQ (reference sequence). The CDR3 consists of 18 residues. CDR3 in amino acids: CASSSPGGAGGSINEPFF. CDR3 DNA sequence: TGTGCCAGCAGCTCCCCCGGCGGGGCGGGGGGATCGATCAATGAGCCGTTCTTC.

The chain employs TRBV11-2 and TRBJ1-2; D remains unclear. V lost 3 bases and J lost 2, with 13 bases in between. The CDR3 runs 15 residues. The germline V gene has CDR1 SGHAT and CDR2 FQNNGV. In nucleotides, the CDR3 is TGTGCCAGCAGCTTTGGGAACACGGGAAACTATGGCTACACCTTC. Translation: CASSFGNTGNYGYTF.

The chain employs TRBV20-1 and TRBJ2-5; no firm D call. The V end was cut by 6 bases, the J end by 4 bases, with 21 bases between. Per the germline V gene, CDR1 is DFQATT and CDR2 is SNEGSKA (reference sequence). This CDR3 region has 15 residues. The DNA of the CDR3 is TGCAGTGCCACAACTAATGAAGTCTTTGCAGAGACCCAGTACTTC. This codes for CSATTNEVFAETQYF.

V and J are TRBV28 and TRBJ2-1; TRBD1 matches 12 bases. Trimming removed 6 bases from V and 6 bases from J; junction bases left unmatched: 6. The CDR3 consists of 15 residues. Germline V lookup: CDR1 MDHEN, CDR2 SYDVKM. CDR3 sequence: CASRTPGQGANEQFF. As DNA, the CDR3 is TGTGCCAGCAGAACCCCGGGACAGGGGGCCAATGAGCAGTTCTTC.

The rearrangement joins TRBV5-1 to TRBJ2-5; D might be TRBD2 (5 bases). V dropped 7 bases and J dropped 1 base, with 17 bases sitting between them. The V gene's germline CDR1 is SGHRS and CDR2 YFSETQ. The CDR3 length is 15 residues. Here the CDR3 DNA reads TGCGCCAGCTCGACTATCGGTTCAGTCCAAGAGACCCAGTACTTC. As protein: CASSTIGSVQETQYF.

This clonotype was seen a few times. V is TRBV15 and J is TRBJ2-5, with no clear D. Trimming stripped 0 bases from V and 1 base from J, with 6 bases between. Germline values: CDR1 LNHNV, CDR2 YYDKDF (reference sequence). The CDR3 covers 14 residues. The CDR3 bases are TGTGCCACCAGCAGAGATGCTTCCCAAGAGACCCAGTACTTC. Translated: CATSRDASQETQYF.

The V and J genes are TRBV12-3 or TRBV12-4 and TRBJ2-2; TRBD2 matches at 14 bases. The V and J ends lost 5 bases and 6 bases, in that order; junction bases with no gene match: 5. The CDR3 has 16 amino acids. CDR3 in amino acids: CASSRRLAGGAGELFF. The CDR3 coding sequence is TGTGCCAGCAGTCGAAGACTAGCGGGGGGGGCCGGGGAGCTGTTTTTT.